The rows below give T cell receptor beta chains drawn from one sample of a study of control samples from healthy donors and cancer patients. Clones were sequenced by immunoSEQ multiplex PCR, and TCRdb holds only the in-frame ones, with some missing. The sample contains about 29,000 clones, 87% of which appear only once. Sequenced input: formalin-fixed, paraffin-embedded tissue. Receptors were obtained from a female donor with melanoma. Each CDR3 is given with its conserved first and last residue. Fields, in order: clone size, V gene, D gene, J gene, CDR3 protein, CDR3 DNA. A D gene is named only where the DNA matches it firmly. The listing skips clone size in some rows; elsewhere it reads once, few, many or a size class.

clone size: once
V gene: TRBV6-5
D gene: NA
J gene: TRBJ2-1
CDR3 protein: CASSYWGEYNEQFF
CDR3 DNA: TGTGCCAGCAGTTACTGGGGGGAATACAATGAGCAGTTCTTC

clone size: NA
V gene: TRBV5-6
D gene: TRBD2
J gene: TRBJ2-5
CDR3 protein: CASSRLAGSLGTQYF
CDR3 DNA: TGTGCCAGCAGCAGACTAGCGGGGAGCTTGGGGACCCAGTACTTC

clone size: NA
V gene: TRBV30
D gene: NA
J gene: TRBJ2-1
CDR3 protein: CAWSYGSEANEQFF
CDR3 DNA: TGTGCCTGGAGTTACGGGAGCGAGGCCAATGAGCAGTTCTTC

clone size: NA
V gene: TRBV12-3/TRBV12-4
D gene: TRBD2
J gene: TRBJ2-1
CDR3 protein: CASSLTGREQFF
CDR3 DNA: TGTGCCAGCAGTTTAACCGGGAGGGAGCAGTTCTTC

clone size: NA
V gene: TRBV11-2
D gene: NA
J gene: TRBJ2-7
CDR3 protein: CASSLDRGEQYF
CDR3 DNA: TGTGCCAGCAGCTTAGACAGGGGCGAGCAGTACTTC

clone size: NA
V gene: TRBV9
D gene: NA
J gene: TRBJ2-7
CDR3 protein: CASSASGDLYEQYF
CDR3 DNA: TGTGCCAGCAGCGCCTCAGGGGACCTCTACGAGCAGTACTTC

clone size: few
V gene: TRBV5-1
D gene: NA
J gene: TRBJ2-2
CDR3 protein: CASTVGGTNTGELFF
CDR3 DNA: TGCGCCAGCACAGTTGGTGGGACTAACACCGGGGAGCTGTTTTTT

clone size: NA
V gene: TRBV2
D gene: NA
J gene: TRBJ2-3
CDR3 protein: CASGRVTDTQYF
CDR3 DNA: TGTGCCAGCGGGCGCGTCACAGATACGCAGTATTTT

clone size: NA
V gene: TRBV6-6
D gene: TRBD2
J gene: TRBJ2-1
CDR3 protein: CASSRSALAGGGNEQFF
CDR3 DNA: TGTGCCAGCAGTCGCTCTGCTCTAGCGGGAGGTGGAAATGAGCAGTTCTTC

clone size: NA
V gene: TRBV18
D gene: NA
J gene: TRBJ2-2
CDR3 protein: CASSPPKTGPGELFF
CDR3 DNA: TGTGCCAGCTCACCACCGAAAACCGGTCCCGGGGAGCTGTTTTTT

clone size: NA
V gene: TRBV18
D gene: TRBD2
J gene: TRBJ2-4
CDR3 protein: CASSPRNRPLAEAKNIQYF
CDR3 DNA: TGTGCCAGCTCACCGCGGAACCGGCCCCTAGCGGAAGCCAAAAACATTCAGTACTTC

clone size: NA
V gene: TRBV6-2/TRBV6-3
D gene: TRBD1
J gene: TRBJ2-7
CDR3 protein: CASSTNPGQGAYEQYF
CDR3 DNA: TGTGCCAGCAGTACAAATCCGGGACAGGGTGCCTACGAGCAGTACTTC

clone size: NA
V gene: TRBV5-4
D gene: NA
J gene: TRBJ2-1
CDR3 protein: CASSLPGTPNNEQFF
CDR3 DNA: TGTGCCAGCAGCCTTCCTGGGACACCCAACAATGAGCAGTTCTTC

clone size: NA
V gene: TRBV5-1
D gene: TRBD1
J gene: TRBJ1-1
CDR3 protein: CASSQYDRVNTEAFF
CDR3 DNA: TGCGCCAGCAGCCAATATGACAGGGTCAACACTGAAGCTTTCTTT

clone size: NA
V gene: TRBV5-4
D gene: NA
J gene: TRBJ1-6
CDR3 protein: CASSLGGVYNSPLHF
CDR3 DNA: TGTGCCAGCAGCTTGGGCGGGGTATATAATTCACCCCTCCACTTT

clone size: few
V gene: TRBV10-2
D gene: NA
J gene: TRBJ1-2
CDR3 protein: CASSELAEFDYTF
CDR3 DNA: TGCGCCAGCAGTGAGTTGGCGGAGTTTGACTACACCTTC

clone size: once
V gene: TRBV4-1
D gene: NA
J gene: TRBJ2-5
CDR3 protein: CASSQEGGAIAQYF
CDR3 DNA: TGCGCCAGCAGCCAAGAAGGTGGCGCAATCGCCCAGTACTTC

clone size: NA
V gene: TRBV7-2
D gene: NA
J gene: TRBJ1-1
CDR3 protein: CASSRRTENTEAFF
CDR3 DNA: TGTGCCAGCAGCCGTAGGACAGAGAACACTGAAGCTTTCTTT

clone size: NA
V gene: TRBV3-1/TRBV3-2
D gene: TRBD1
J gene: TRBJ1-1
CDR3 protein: CASSPADRGNTEAFF
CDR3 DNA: TGTGCCAGCAGCCCAGCCGACAGGGGAAACACTGAAGCTTTCTTT

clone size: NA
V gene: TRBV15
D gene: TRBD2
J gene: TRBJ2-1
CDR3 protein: CATSRVGLAGNEQFF
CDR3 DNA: TGTGCCACCAGCAGAGTAGGACTAGCCGGCAATGAGCAGTTCTTC

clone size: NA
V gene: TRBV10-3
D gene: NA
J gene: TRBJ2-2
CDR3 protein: CAISSQRNTGELFF
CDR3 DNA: TGTGCCATCTCGTCCCAGCGCAACACCGGGGAGCTGTTTTTT

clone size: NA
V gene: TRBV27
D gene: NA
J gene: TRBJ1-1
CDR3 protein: CASSLFQGMNTEAFF
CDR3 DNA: TGTGCCAGCAGTTTATTTCAGGGCATGAACACTGAAGCTTTCTTT

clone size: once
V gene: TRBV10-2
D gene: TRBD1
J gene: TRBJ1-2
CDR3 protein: CASSEGPQGADNYGYTF
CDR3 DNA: TGCGCCAGCAGTGAGGGGCCCCAGGGGGCAGATAACTATGGCTACACCTTC

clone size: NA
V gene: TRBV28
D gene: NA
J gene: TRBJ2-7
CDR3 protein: CASSLSKSARLLTSSYEQYF
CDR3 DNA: TGTGCCAGCAGTTTAAGTAAGTCAGCGCGACTACTTACGAGCTCCTACGAGCAGTACTTC

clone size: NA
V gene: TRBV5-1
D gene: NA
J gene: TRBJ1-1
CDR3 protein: CASSLAVGGFSNTEAFF
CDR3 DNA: TGCGCCAGCAGCTTGGCCGTCGGAGGTTTTTCGAACACTGAAGCTTTCTTT

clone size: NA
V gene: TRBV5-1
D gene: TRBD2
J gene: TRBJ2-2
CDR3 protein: CASSFTSVTTGELFF
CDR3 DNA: TGCGCCAGCAGCTTTACTAGCGTCACGACCGGGGAGCTGTTTTTT

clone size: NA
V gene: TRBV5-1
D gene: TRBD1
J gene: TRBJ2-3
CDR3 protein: CASSPDRADTQYF
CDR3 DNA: TGCGCCAGCAGCCCGGACAGGGCAGATACGCAGTATTTT

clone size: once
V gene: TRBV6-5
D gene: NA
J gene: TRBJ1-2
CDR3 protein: CASSYRSRGRGGYTF
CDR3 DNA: TGTGCCAGCAGTTACCGTTCGCGGGGGCGTGGTGGCTACACCTTC

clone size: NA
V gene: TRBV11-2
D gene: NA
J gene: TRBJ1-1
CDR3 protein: CASSSRRGVNDAFF
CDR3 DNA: TGTGCCAGCAGCTCCAGACGGGGTGTGAATGATGCTTTCTTT

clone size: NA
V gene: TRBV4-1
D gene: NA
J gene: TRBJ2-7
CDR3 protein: CASSHQDRTEYYEQYF
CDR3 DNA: TGCGCCAGCAGCCATCAAGACCGGACGGAATACTACGAGCAGTACTTC

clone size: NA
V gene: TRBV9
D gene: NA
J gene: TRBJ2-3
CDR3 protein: CASSVAPARLADTQYF
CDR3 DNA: TGTGCCAGCAGCGTAGCTCCGGCGCGGCTCGCTGATACGCAGTATTTT